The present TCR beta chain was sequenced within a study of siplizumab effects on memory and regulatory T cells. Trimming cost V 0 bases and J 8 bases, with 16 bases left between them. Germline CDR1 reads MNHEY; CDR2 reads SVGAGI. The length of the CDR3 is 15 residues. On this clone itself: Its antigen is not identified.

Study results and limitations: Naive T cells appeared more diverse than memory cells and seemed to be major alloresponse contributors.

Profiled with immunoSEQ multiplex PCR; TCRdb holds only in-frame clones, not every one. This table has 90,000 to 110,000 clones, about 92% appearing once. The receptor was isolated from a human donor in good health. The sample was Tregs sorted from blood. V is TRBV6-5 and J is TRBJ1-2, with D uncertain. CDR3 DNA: TGTGCCAGCAGTTACTCGGGTTTAGGGATGGGGGGCTACACCTTC. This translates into CASSYSGLGMGGYTF.